The 9 T cell receptor beta chains below were found in one sample sequenced in a study of spatial heterogeneity in lung cancer. Time point indicated: sample taken at primary tumor resection. These receptors have no identified antigens. MiXCR, run by TCRdb on the 5' RACE reads, gives a single entry per CDR3 protein. The data hold 1,600 or so distinct CDR3 sequences, with under 5.5% observed a single time. The study's findings and limits: Counts of expanded intratumoral alpha and beta TCRs tracked tumor mutation counts.

Material: lung tumor tissue, obtained at surgery. The origin of the receptors is a male donor with early-stage non-small cell lung cancer.

By its share, this clonotype is medium-sized. This chain joins TRBV29-1 and TRBJ2-3, with 7 bases matching TRBD2. Germline-derived CDR1 and CDR2 are SQVTM and ANQGSEA. Germline trimming cut 8 bases from V and 2 bases from J; bases unmatched to any gene: 7. The CDR3 extends over 13 amino acids. The CDR3 coding sequence is TGCAGCCTGGGAGGGGACCCCACAGATACGCAGTATTTT. It specifies CSLGGDPTDTQYF.

This clonotype is termed medium-sized. The CDR3 spells CASSYESSTDTQYF. In DNA form, the CDR3 reads TGTGCCAGCAGTTATGAGAGTAGCACAGATACGCAGTATTTT. The chain is built from TRBV6-5 and TRBJ2-3; no firm D call. Trimming removed 3 bases from V and 0 bases from J, with 7 bases in between. Germline V CDR1 and CDR2: MNHEY, SVGAGI. This CDR3 region has 14 residues.

This clonotype is medium-sized within its sample. The chain carries TRBV27 and TRBJ1-5; perhaps TRBD1 as D (6 bases). V lost 5 bases to trimming and J lost 5 bases, with 16 bases between them. CDR1 is MNHEY, CDR2 SMNVEV, per germline (reference sequence). The CDR3 length is 15 residues. CDR3 nucleotides: TGTGCCAGCAGTACCTTACAGGGATCGGATCAGCCCCAGCATTTT. The encoded protein is CASSTLQGSDQPQHF.

This clonotype rates as medium-sized (0.01 to 0.1%). The chain is built from TRBV28 and TRBJ2-7, with D uncertain. The CDR3 length is 12 residues. The V end was cut by 5 bases, the J end by 4 bases, with 9 bases between. Per the germline V gene, CDR1 is MDHEN and CDR2 is SYDVKM. For the CDR3, the DNA is TGTGCCAGCAGTGACGACTGGTACGAGCAGTACTTC. Protein: CASSDDWYEQYF.

In this sample, this clonotype turned up a few times. The gene calls are TRBV28 and TRBJ2-5, with 8 bases lining up with TRBD1. CDR3 length: 14 residues. The germline V gene encodes CDR1 MDHEN and CDR2 SYDVKM. V was clipped by 5 bases and J by 2 bases; unmatched bases: 4. As DNA, the CDR3 is TGTGCCAGCAGTACCTACAGGGGGCAAGAGACCCAGTACTTC. Translated, it gives CASSTYRGQETQYF. Looking up the rest from reference TRBV28 and TRBJ2-5 gives the full variable domain: DVKVTQSSRYLVKRTGEKVFLECVQDMDHENMFWYRQDPGLGLRLIYFSYDVKMKEKGDIPEGYSVSREKKERFSLILESASTNQTSMYLCASSTYRGQETQYFGPGTRLLVL.

This clonotype came up many times. The gene calls are TRBV29-1 and TRBJ2-7, with D possibly being TRBD2 (6 bases). The V gene's germline CDR1 is SQVTM and CDR2 ANQGSEA. V was pared by 6 bases and J by 3 bases, with 15 bases between. CDR3 length: 13 amino acids. The CDR3 DNA sequence: TGCAGCGTCAGAGGAGGGGAGGACTACGAGCAGTACTTC. It translates to CSVRGGEDYEQYF.

This clonotype rates as medium-sized. The J gene is TRBJ2-3, the V gene TRBV5-6; D is perhaps TRBD1 or TRBD2 (5 bases each). This CDR3 comprises 16 residues. The germline V gene encodes CDR1 SGHDT and CDR2 YYEEEE. Trimming pared 4 bases from V and 3 bases from J, leaving 18 bases between. CDR3: CASSPLDTEGTDTQYF. The CDR3 DNA reads as TGTGCCAGCAGCCCACTCGACACCGAGGGGACAGATACGCAGTATTTT.

By sample share, this clonotype is medium-sized. The chain joins TRBV28 to TRBJ2-7; D unresolved. The CDR3 contains 11 residues. Trimming shortened V by 0 bases and J by 4 bases, and 1 base separated the two germline ends. The germline V gene encodes CDR1 MDHEN and CDR2 SYDVKM. The CDR3 coding sequence is TGTGCCAGCAGTTTATGGTACGAGCAGTACTTC. Protein: CASSLWYEQYF.

Sample share makes this clonotype medium-sized. CDR3 amino acids: CASSLIQGQLEQYF. CDR3 nucleotides: TGCGCCAGCAGCTTGATCCAGGGCCAGTTGGAGCAGTACTTC. V and J are TRBV5-1 and TRBJ2-7; TRBD1 might be the D (5 bases). V lost 1 base, J lost 7 bases, and 15 bases lay in between. This CDR3 is built from 14 residues. CDR1 and CDR2 (germline): SGHRS, YFSETQ.